Shown below are 20 T cell receptor beta chains from a single sample sequenced in a study of cytomegalovirus exposure and HLA in healthy donors. The PCR was carried out with 60 Vbeta primers and 13 Jbeta primers. Here immunoSEQ multiplex PCR was the method, and the copy in TCRdb shows in-frame clones only, minus some. The table includes 200,000 to 250,000 clones, approximately 81% detected once. The sample was PBMCs. The origin of the receptors is a girl aged 2 to 10 in good health and CMV-seronegative.

The chain is built from TRBV5-1 and TRBJ2-6, with D possibly TRBD1 on 6 matching bases. Germline-derived CDR1 and CDR2 are SGHRS and YFSETQ. This CDR3 is built from 16 residues. V was pared by 0 bases and J by 2 bases, with 9 bases between. In nucleotides, the CDR3 is TGCGCCAGCAGCTTGGTTGGGACAACTGGGGCCAACGTCCTGACTTTC. It codes for CASSLVGTTGANVLTF.

The chain links TRBV6-1 to TRBJ2-7, with no clear D. V was clipped by 10 bases and J by 4 bases, with 8 bases between them. CDR3 length: 10 residues. Looked up from germline, CDR1 is MNHNS and CDR2 is SASEGT. DNA for the CDR3: TGTGCCACCCAGAAGTACGAGCAGTACTTC. Protein sequence: CATQKYEQYF.

The rearrangement joins TRBV11-2 to TRBJ2-6; maybe TRBD2 (5 bases). CDR1 is SGHAT, CDR2 FQNNGV, per germline. With 5 bases removed from V and 2 bases from J, the gap between germline ends came to 10 bases. The CDR3 totals 15 residues. CDR3 bases: TGTGCCAGCAGCCACACGGGAACTGGGGCCAACGTCCTGACTTTC. Its protein product is CASSHTGTGANVLTF.

This chain's CDR3 is CASSFFGGGNEQYF. Written as DNA, the CDR3 is TGTGCCAGCAGTTTTTTTGGTGGGGGCAACGAGCAGTACTTC. J is TRBJ2-7 and V is TRBV27, with D perhaps matching TRBD1 (6 bases). In germline, CDR1 is MNHEY, CDR2 SMNVEV (reference sequence). V shed 3 bases and J shed 5 bases, with 14 bases lying between them. This CDR3 is 14 amino acids long.

The table lists this clone with a few counts. The chain recombines TRBV6-1 with TRBJ1-5; D might be TRBD1 (6 bases). The CDR3 consists of 13 residues. CDR1 and CDR2 from the germline V gene are MNHNS and SASEGT. Trimming stripped 9 bases from V and 1 base from J, with 10 bases between. Here the CDR3 DNA reads TGTGCCAGTCGGACAGCGAGCAATCAGCCCCAGCATTTT. This sequence encodes CASRTASNQPQHF.

This chain connects TRBV2 to TRBJ1-5; TRBD1 matches 10 bases. Unmatched junction bases numbered 2, after V lost 7 bases and J lost 2 bases. The CDR3 extends over 14 amino acids. Per the germline V gene, CDR1 is SNHLY and CDR2 is FYNNEI. The CDR3 loop reads CASTGTGGNQPQHF. CDR3 sequence (DNA): TGTGCCAGCACGGGGACAGGGGGCAATCAGCCCCAGCATTTT.

The chain joins TRBV7-9 to TRBJ2-5; possible D gene TRBD2, 5 bases. Trimming left V 5 bases short and J 2 bases short, with 18 bases between. Germline assignment: CDR1 SEHNR and CDR2 FQNEAQ (reference sequence). The length of the CDR3 is 16 residues. For the CDR3, the DNA is TGTGCCAGCAGCCGGATACAGTCTACGGGGCAAGAGACCCAGTACTTC. Translation: CASSRIQSTGQETQYF.

The gene calls are TRBV5-6 and TRBJ1-2; 9 bases align to TRBD1. J lost 2 bases, V lost 3 bases, and 2 bases had no gene match. Germline loops: CDR1 SGHDT, CDR2 YYEEEE. This CDR3 region has 14 residues. CDR3 in DNA: TGTGCCAGCAGCTGGGGGACAGGGAACTATGGCTACACCTTC. Its protein is CASSWGTGNYGYTF.

The chain has TRBV7-9 and TRBJ1-2, with 8 bases matching TRBD1. The CDR3 contains 14 residues. The V segment lost 5 bases and the J segment 2 bases; nucleotides outside the gene matches: 4. Looked up from germline, CDR1 is SEHNR and CDR2 is FQNEAQ (reference sequence). The CDR3 protein is CASSVGQGNYGYTF. The CDR3, as DNA: TGTGCCAGCAGCGTAGGACAGGGAAACTATGGCTACACCTTC.

The V gene is TRBV7-6, the J gene TRBJ1-1, with 7 bases aligning to TRBD1. CDR1 is SGHVS, CDR2 FNYEAQ, per germline. J was trimmed by 4 bases and V by 5 bases; bases with no gene match: 4. The CDR3 is made up of 13 amino acids. The CDR3 DNA follows: TGTGCCAGCAGCGGCGCAGGGGGCACTGAAGCTTTCTTT. It encodes CASSGAGGTEAFF.

The gene calls are TRBV30 and TRBJ2-1, with TRBD1 as a possible D gene (7 bases). CDR3 length: 23 residues. The germline V and J ends were trimmed by 3 bases and 9 bases, with 45 bases remaining between them. Germline-derived CDR1 and CDR2 are GTSNPN and SVGIG (reference sequence). The CDR3 DNA reads as TGTGCCTGGAGACAAAACAGGGGTACTCCCCGAGGGAAAGTTGTGGGGGGAGAAGGTGAGCAGTTCTTC. It encodes CAWRQNRGTPRGKVVGGEGEQFF.

This chain links TRBV11-3 with TRBJ2-7, with 11 positions matching TRBD1. Unmatched junction bases numbered 4, after V lost 1 base and J lost 5 bases. The CDR3 is 15 residues long. Germline values: CDR1 SGHNT, CDR2 YENEEA. The CDR3: CASSLGGDRGDEQYF. CDR3 DNA: TGTGCCAGCAGCTTAGGCGGGGACAGGGGGGACGAGCAGTACTTC. Supplemented by reference TRBV11-3 and TRBJ2-7, the full variable domain reads EAGVVQSPRYKIIEKKQPVAFWCNPISGHNTLYWYLQNLGQGPELLIRYENEEAVDDSQLPKDRFSAERLKGVDSTLKIQPAELGDSAVYLCASSLGGDRGDEQYFGPGTRLTVT.

This rearrangement joins TRBV7-9 to TRBJ2-1; D not resolved. Trimming shortened V by 11 bases and J by 3 bases, and 17 bases separated the two germline ends. Per germline, CDR1 SEHNR and CDR2 FQNEAQ (reference sequence). The CDR3 totals 14 residues. The CDR3 is CAPIRFASYNEQFF. The DNA for the CDR3 is TGTGCCCCCATTCGGTTTGCGAGCTACAATGAGCAGTTCTTC.

The rearrangement links TRBV5-6 to TRBJ2-3; 8 bases are shared with TRBD2. This CDR3 is 13 amino acids long. In germline, CDR1 is SGHDT, CDR2 YYEEEE. The J segment lost 5 bases and the V segment lost 3 bases, leaving 2 bases of the junction unmatched. The CDR3 sequence is CASSYSGKDTQYF. The DNA for the CDR3 is TGTGCCAGCAGCTATAGCGGGAAAGATACGCAGTATTTT.

This rearrangement joins TRBV7-9 to TRBJ2-7, with TRBD2 matching 14 bases. CDR3 length equals 17 residues. Per the germline V gene, CDR1 is SEHNR and CDR2 is FQNEAQ (reference sequence). The ends lost 0 bases at V and 3 bases at J; junction bases unmatched: 4. The CDR3 nucleotides read TGTGCCAGCAGCTTAGCGATCGGGACTAGCGGGAGCTACGAGCAGTACTTC. Translated: CASSLAIGTSGSYEQYF.

This CDR3 is CASLLSGVNTEAFF. CDR3 DNA: TGTGCCAGCTTACTTTCAGGGGTGAACACTGAAGCTTTCTTT. The chain uses TRBV25-1 and TRBJ1-1; the D gene is possibly TRBD1 (6 bases). CDR3 length: 14 amino acids. V was cut by 8 bases and J by 0 bases, with 13 bases left in between. CDR1 and CDR2 (germline): MGHDK, SYGVNS.

The chain has TRBV7-2 and TRBJ2-5, with a tentative D call TRBD1 (5 bases). The closer fit of TRBJ2-7 to the DNA end suggests the J call may be wrong. The CDR3 is 15 residues long. Germline-derived CDR1 and CDR2 are SGHTA and FQGNSA. The CDR3 region is CASSLARVGSYEQYF. The CDR3 DNA reads as TGTGCCAGCAGCTTAGCCAGGGTGGGATCCTACGAGCAGTACTTC.

J is TRBJ1-6 and V is TRBV30; 8 nucleotides match TRBD1. The CDR3 spans 14 residues. CDR1 is GTSNPN, CDR2 SVGIG, per germline (reference sequence). V shed 3 bases and J 10 bases; nucleotides not matched to a gene: 8. The CDR3 bases are TGTGCCTGGAGAAGTAGCAGGGGGCTCTCACCCCTCCACTTT. Encoded protein: CAWRSSRGLSPLHF.

Worth noting for this clone: Other nucleotide sequences from this sample produce the same CDR3. The chain joins TRBV6-1 to TRBJ1-2, with 10 bases fitting TRBD1. Per germline, CDR1 MNHNS and CDR2 SASEGT. The CDR3 consists of 14 residues. Losses at the gene ends were 2 bases for V and 5 bases for J; bases not matched to a gene: 2. The CDR3 protein is CASSEPGQGYGYTF. CDR3 coding DNA: TGTGCCAGCAGTGAACCGGGACAGGGGTATGGCTACACCTTC.

Comments on this clone: Its ends do not fully match the called genes, so a read error is possible. This sequence joins TRBV5-1 and TRBJ2-1; TRBD2 aligns across 7 bases. The CDR3 consists of 15 residues. Germline V gene data show CDR1 as SGHRS and CDR2 as YFSETQ. CDR3 DNA sequence: TGCGCCAGCAGCACCAGACTAGCCCCCTACGATGAGCAGTTCTTC. Translation: CASSTRLAPYDEQFF.